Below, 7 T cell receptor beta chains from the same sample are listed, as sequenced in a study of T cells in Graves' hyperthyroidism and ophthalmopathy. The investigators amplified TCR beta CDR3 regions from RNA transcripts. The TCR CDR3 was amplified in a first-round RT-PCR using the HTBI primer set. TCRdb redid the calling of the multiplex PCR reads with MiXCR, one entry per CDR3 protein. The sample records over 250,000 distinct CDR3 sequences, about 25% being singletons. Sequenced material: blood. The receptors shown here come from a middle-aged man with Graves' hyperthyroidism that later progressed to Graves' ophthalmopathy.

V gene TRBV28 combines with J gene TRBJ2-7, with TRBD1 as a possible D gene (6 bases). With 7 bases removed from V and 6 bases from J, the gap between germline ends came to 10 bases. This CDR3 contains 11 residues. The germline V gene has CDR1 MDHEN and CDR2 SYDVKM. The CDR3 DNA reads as TGTGCCAGCATGGGACACGGCGAGCAGTACTTC. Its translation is CASMGHGEQYF.

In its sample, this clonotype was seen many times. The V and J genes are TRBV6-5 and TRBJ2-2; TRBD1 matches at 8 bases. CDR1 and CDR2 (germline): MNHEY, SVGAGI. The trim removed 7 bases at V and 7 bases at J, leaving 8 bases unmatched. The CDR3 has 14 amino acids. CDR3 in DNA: TGTGCCAGCACTCGGACAGGGTCTAACGGGGAGCTGTTTTTT. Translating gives CASTRTGSNGELFF.

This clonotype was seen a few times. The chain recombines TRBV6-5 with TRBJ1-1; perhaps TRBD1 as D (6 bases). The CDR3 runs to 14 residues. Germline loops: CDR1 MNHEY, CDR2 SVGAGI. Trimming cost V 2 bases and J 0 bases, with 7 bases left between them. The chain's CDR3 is CASSYRGMNTEAFF. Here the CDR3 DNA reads TGTGCCAGCAGTTACAGGGGGATGAACACTGAAGCTTTCTTT.

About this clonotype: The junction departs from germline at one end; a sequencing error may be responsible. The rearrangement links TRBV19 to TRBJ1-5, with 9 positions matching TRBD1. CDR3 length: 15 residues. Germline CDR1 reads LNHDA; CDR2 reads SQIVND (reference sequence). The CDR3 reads CASRIGQGSNQPQHF. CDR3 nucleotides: TGTGCCAGTCGTATTGGACAGGGGAGCAATCAGCCCCAGCATTTT.

The CDR3 nucleotides are TGCGCCAGCAGTGATGGTTTACTAGCGGGGAGAGAGACCCAGTACTTC. Protein product: CASSDGLLAGRETQYF. This chain links TRBV10-1 with TRBJ2-5; the match to TRBD2 covers 10 bases. This CDR3 has 16 residues. Germline loops: CDR1 WNHNN, CDR2 SYGVQD (reference sequence). The J segment lost 4 bases and the V segment lost 3 bases, leaving 8 bases of the junction unmatched.

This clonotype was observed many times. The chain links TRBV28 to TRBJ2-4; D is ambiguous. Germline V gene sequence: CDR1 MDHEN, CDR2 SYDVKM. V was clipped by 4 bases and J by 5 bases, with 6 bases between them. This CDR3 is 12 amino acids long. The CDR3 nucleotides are TGTGCCAGCAGTTCGAGTGAAAACATTCAGTACTTC. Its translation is CASSSSENIQYF. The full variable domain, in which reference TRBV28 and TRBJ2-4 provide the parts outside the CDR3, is DVKVTQSSRYLVKRTGEKVFLECVQDMDHENMFWYRQDPGLGLRLIYFSYDVKMKEKGDIPEGYSVSREKKERFSLILESASTNQTSMYLCASSSSENIQYFGAGTRLSVL.

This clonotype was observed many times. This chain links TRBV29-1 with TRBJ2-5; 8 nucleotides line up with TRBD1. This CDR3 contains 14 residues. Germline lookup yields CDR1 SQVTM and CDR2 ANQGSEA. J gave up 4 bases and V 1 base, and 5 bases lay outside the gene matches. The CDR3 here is CSVEGDRGRETQYF. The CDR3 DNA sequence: TGCAGCGTTGAAGGTGACAGGGGAAGAGAGACCCAGTACTTC.